One sample yielded the 23 T cell receptor beta chains listed below, sequenced in a study of Graves' ophthalmopathy and Graves' hyperthyroidism. RNA transcripts served as template for amplifying TCR beta CDR3 sequences. Investigators did first-round RT-PCR with HTBI primers, then second-round multiplex PCR. Each CDR3 protein gets one entry after TCRdb re-called the multiplex PCR reads with MiXCR. The top ten clones hold 11% of a sample with 900,000 to 1,200,000 distinct CDR3 sequences, 35% to 40% of them seen once. The sample taken for sequencing was peripheral blood or thyroid tissue (not recorded which). All receptors derive from an adult man with Graves' hyperthyroidism.

This clonotype came up a few times. The chain carries TRBV20-1 and TRBJ2-2; no clear D gene. This CDR3 has 14 residues. V lost 6 bases and J lost 0, with 11 bases in between. Looked up from germline, CDR1 is DFQATT and CDR2 is SNEGSKA (reference sequence). The CDR3 loop reads CSADTESNTGELFF. DNA for the CDR3: TGCAGTGCCGATACAGAGTCGAACACCGGGGAGCTGTTTTTT.

This clonotype was recorded a few times. The chain joins TRBV12-3 or TRBV12-4 to TRBJ1-4; D is unclear. The ends were cut back, 5 bases at V and 10 bases at J, with 8 bases in the middle. This CDR3 contains 11 residues. The CDR3 loop is CASSPKRKLFF. CDR3 sequence (DNA): TGTGCCAGCAGTCCAAAAAGAAAACTGTTTTTT.

This clonotype appeared many times. The rearrangement uses TRBV7-8 and TRBJ2-7, with D unresolved. V was pared by 5 bases and J by 2 bases, with 10 bases between. This CDR3 spans 13 amino acids. Germline V gene sequence: CDR1 SGHVS, CDR2 FQNEAQ. The CDR3 loop is CASSPQVTYEQYF. CDR3 DNA sequence: TGTGCCAGCAGCCCTCAGGTAACCTACGAGCAGTACTTC.

This clonotype was recorded many times. The chain is built from TRBV7-9 and TRBJ2-7, with 10 bases that match TRBD2. V lost 4 bases and J lost 3; bases outside the gene matches: 6. The CDR3 is 15 residues long. Germline V gives CDR1 SEHNR, CDR2 FQNEAQ (reference sequence). The CDR3: CASSSRAGGNYEQYF. The CDR3 DNA sequence: TGTGCCAGCAGCTCCAGAGCGGGAGGGAACTACGAGCAGTACTTC.

Notes on this clonotype: With only one base between it and a far larger clone, this is likely a read error. This chain links TRBV7-9 with TRBJ1-3; D call uncertain. Germline CDR1 reads SEHNR; CDR2 reads FQNEAQ (reference sequence). There are 12 residues in the CDR3. As DNA, the CDR3 is TGTGCCGGCAGCTTAGATGGAAACACCATATATTTT. Translating it yields CAGSLDGNTIYF.

This clonotype was counted at least ten times. The CDR3 DNA reads as TGTGCCATCAGGGACGGCGTTAATTCACCCCTCCACTTT. Translated, it gives CAIRDGVNSPLHF. The chain has TRBV10-3 and TRBJ1-6; D gene ambiguous. Per germline, CDR1 ENHRY and CDR2 SYGVKD. The CDR3 consists of 13 residues. Trimming removed 6 bases at V and 6 bases at J, with 9 bases between.

The chain is built from TRBV2 and TRBJ2-2; 8 nucleotides match TRBD2. Germline loops: CDR1 SNHLY, CDR2 FYNNEI. J lost 16 bases, V lost 3 bases, and 1 base had no gene match. The CDR3 consists of 10 residues. The DNA of the CDR3 is TGTGCCAGCAGTGACGGGGGGGCGTTTTTT. It encodes CASSDGGAFF.

This clonotype was recorded many times. J is TRBJ1-1 and V is TRBV29-1, with D tentatively TRBD1 (5 bases). Trimming left V 3 bases short and J 5 bases short, with 19 bases between. Germline V gene lookup returns CDR1 SQVTM and CDR2 ANQGSEA. The CDR3 is 15 amino acids. CDR3 in amino acids: CSVDVNAARGTEAFF. CDR3 nucleotide sequence: TGCAGCGTTGATGTGAATGCGGCCCGGGGGACTGAAGCTTTCTTT.

This chain links TRBV12-3 or TRBV12-4 with TRBJ1-1; D uncertain. The CDR3 loop spans 16 amino acids. V was cut by 8 bases and J by 0 bases, with 19 bases left in between. The CDR3 is CASSLRVSVMNTEAFF. CDR3 DNA: TGTGCCAGCTCTCTTCGCGTTTCAGTGATGAACACTGAAGCTTTCTTT.

V gene TRBV6-2 or TRBV6-3 combines with J gene TRBJ2-7; D call uncertain. Germline V CDR1 and CDR2: MNHEY, SVGEGT. Trimming pared 5 bases from V and 7 bases from J, leaving 9 bases between. The CDR3 has 11 amino acids. CDR3 in amino acids: CASSHIGEQYF. CDR3 DNA: TGTGCCAGCAGTCATATTGGGGAGCAGTACTTC.

The table lists this clonotype with many counts. V usage is TRBV20-1 and J usage is TRBJ1-6, with 10 bases lining up with TRBD1. V was clipped by 5 bases and J by 8 bases; unmatched bases: 9. The CDR3 is 15 residues long. Germline-derived CDR1 and CDR2 are DFQATT and SNEGSKA (reference sequence). This chain's CDR3 is CSAQAGQGTYSPLHF. CDR3 nucleotide sequence: TGCAGTGCTCAGGCGGGACAGGGGACCTATTCACCCCTCCACTTT.

The chain links TRBV10-3 to TRBJ1-2; the D gene is possibly TRBD1 (5 bases). CDR3 length: 10 residues. Between the trimmed V and J ends, which lost 8 bases and 13 bases, there was a span of 14 bases. The germline CDR1 and CDR2 sequences are ENHRY and SYGVKD. In DNA, the CDR3 is TGTGCCATCCGCCGGCAGGGCACCACCTTC. This codes for CAIRRQGTTF.

In its sample, this clonotype was seen a few times. The chain combines TRBV19 with TRBJ2-7; D not certain. The CDR3 is 14 residues long. Germline CDR1 is LNHDA and CDR2 is SQIVND (reference sequence). V dropped 7 bases and J dropped 4 bases, with 17 bases sitting between them. The CDR3 loop reads CASKGSTALYEQYF. DNA for the CDR3: TGTGCCAGTAAGGGATCAACGGCATTATACGAGCAGTACTTC. Drawing the rest from reference TRBV19 and TRBJ2-7, the complete variable domain is DGGITQSPKYLFRKEGQNVTLSCEQNLNHDAMYWYRQDPGQGLRLIYYSQIVNDFQKGDIAEGYSVSREKKESFPLTVTSAQKNPTAFYLCASKGSTALYEQYFGPGTRLTVT.

This clonotype was observed many times. This rearrangement joins TRBV6-6 to TRBJ1-5; D gene unclear. The CDR3 contains 12 residues. The V gene lost 6 bases and the J gene lost 5 bases, with 8 bases spanning the gap. CDR1 MNHNY and CDR2 SVGAGI come from the germline V gene (reference sequence). The CDR3 coding sequence is TGTGCCAGCAGCAACGGGGATCAGCCCCAGCATTTT. Protein: CASSNGDQPQHF.

The chain links TRBV15 to TRBJ2-5; 9 bases are a match to TRBD2. Germline V gene lookup returns CDR1 LNHNV and CDR2 YYDKDF (reference sequence). After removal of 0 bases from V and 4 bases from J, the junction contained 12 bases not matched to a gene. This CDR3 has 18 amino acids. DNA for the CDR3: TGTGCCACCAGCAGAGACCTCAGCGGGGGGTTACCGACAGAGACCCAGTACTTC. As protein: CATSRDLSGGLPTETQYF.

This sequence joins TRBV15 and TRBJ1-5, with D possibly being TRBD1 (5 bases). V was trimmed by 5 bases and J by 8 bases, leaving 25 bases between them. Looked up from germline, CDR1 is LNHNV and CDR2 is YYDKDF (reference sequence). This CDR3 region has 17 residues. CDR3: CATSPGTSGRENEPQHF. CDR3 DNA: TGTGCCACCAGCCCCGGGACTAGCGGGAGAGAAAATGAGCCCCAGCATTTT.

The CDR3 coding sequence is TGTGCCAGCAGAACCTCGAGCGGAACCTCCTACGAGCAGTACTTC. Translated: CASRTSSGTSYEQYF. V gene TRBV27 combines with J gene TRBJ2-7, with D maybe TRBD2 (5 bases). Germline V lookup: CDR1 MNHEY, CDR2 SMNVEV (reference sequence). This CDR3 comprises 15 residues. V dropped 6 bases and J dropped 0 bases, with 15 bases sitting between them.

The chain has TRBV4-3 and TRBJ1-2; 7 bases match TRBD1. Germline assignment: CDR1 LGHNA and CDR2 YSLEER. There are 15 residues in the CDR3. V was pared by 2 bases and J by 8 bases, with 11 bases of the junction left unmatched. CDR3: CASSQIGGASGGYTF. The DNA for the CDR3 is TGCGCCAGCAGCCAAATAGGGGGCGCGTCGGGCGGCTACACCTTC.

Points on this clonotype: This clone may be a read error of a much larger clone one base away. The chain couples TRBV20-1 to TRBJ2-5; D possibly corresponds to TRBD1 (7 bases). Germline loops: CDR1 DFQATT, CDR2 SNEGSKA (reference sequence). CDR3 size: 13 residues. Trimming cost V 2 bases and J 7 bases, with 14 bases left between them. The DNA of the CDR3 is TGCAGTGCTAGATGGCAGGGGGGAGGGACCCAGTACTTC. It encodes CSARWQGGGTQYF.

The V and J genes are TRBV7-8 and TRBJ2-7; D tentatively fits TRBD1 or TRBD2 (5 bases each). V was shortened by 2 bases and J by 2 bases, with 19 bases between the two germline ends. Germline CDR1 and CDR2: SGHVS and FQNEAQ. CDR3 length: 17 residues. CDR3 DNA: TGTGCCAGCAGCTTATCGTCATTGGGGACGGGGACCTACGAGCAGTACTTC. Translation gives CASSLSSLGTGTYEQYF.

The rearrangement uses TRBV9 and TRBJ1-2; D unresolved. Germline-derived CDR1 and CDR2 are SGDLS and YYNGEE. V shed 0 bases and J shed 11 bases, with 14 bases lying between them. The CDR3 is made up of 13 amino acids. CDR3 protein: CASSVASAGGYTF. The CDR3 bases are TGTGCCAGCAGCGTAGCGTCGGCCGGTGGATACACCTTC.

The chain is built from TRBV29-1 and TRBJ2-5; 7 bases fit TRBD1. The CDR3 extends over 13 amino acids. In germline, CDR1 is SQVTM, CDR2 ANQGSEA. The J segment lost 0 bases and the V segment lost 8 bases, leaving 6 bases of the junction unmatched. In nucleotides, the CDR3 is TGCAGCAGCGACAGGGTGCACCAAGAGACCCAGTACTTC. As protein: CSSDRVHQETQYF.

V is TRBV7-8 and J is TRBJ1-1; TRBD1 matches 9 bases. V trimming: 10 bases; J trimming: 2 bases; junction bases outside the gene matches: 5. Germline V gives CDR1 SGHVS, CDR2 FQNEAQ. This CDR3 has 13 amino acids. The CDR3 protein is CATTGGLNTEAFF. The CDR3 nucleotides read TGTGCCACCACAGGGGGCTTAAACACTGAAGCTTTCTTT. The variable domain in full, completed from reference TRBV7-8 and TRBJ1-1, reads GAGVSQSPRYKVAKRGQDVALRCDPISGHVSLFWYQQALGQGPEFLTYFQNEAQLDKSGLPSDRFFAERPEGSVSTLKIQRTQQEDSAVYLCATTGGLNTEAFFGQGTRLTVV.